This is a list of T cell receptor beta chains from one sample in a study of blood T cell repertoires in COVID-19. Some clones are missing from TCRdb's copy, which holds only in-frame ones; the method was immunoSEQ multiplex PCR. Of roughly 360,000 clones listed, approximately 90% were seen once; the top ten hold approximately 0.96%. The sequencing sample was made of PBMCs or T cells enriched from blood (not recorded which). These receptors came from a woman aged 25-40 years with acute COVID-19. CDR3s leave out the opening cysteine and the closing phenylalanine or tryptophan.

cdr3_length j_call v_call cdr3_aa
12 TRBJ1-2 TRBV6-1 ASSEAGGYYGYT
12 TRBJ2-2 TRBV5-1 ASSIGQNTGELF
12 TRBJ2-7 TRBV4-1 ASSQEPGAYEQY
14 TRBJ1-5 TRBV21-1 ASSKEGTRGNQPQH
11 TRBJ1-1 TRBV2 ASSVQGNTEAF
15 TRBJ1-1 TRBV9 ASSGGTSRQGNTEAF
13 TRBJ2-1 TRBV2 ASSEYLGGYNEQF
13 TRBJ1-4 TRBV12-5 ASGPGQGQNEKLF
12 TRBJ2-7 TRBV7-6 ASSLGRGDYEQY
10 TRBJ1-1 TRBV12-5 ASVPGTYEAF
13 TRBJ2-1 TRBV11-3 ASSLGRRRVNEQF
12 TRBJ1-1 TRBV19 ASSIGGRNTEAF
13 TRBJ1-4 TRBV28 ASSPGQGAVGKLF
14 TRBJ2-1 TRBV9 ASSEGQGSSYNEQF
11 TRBJ1-6 TRBV29-1 SGSRGLGSPLH
13 TRBJ1-2 TRBV19 ASSIVPGLNYGYT
12 TRBJ1-2 TRBV15 ATSRVGGIGGYT
13 TRBJ2-7 TRBV5-1 ASSVGTGTTYEQY
12 TRBJ1-1 TRBV27 ASSLYGWGPEAF
12 TRBJ1-5 TRBV27 ASSAWAGGQPQH
12 TRBJ1-2 TRBV4-3 ASSQLDRAGGYT
12 TRBJ2-2 TRBV18 ASSPPTGTGELF
10 TRBJ2-3 TRBV13 ASSVSRNTQY
11 TRBJ2-3 TRBV6-4 ASSRDRADTQY
12 TRBJ2-7 TRBV4-1 ASSQAGGGYEQY
12 TRBJ2-3 TRBV7-2 ASSLRTGPNTQY
11 TRBJ1-1 TRBV29-1 SVGTGPNTEAF
14 TRBJ1-5 TRBV23-1 ASSQGIRGVTQPQH
13 TRBJ1-5 TRBV6-6 ASSYGAGGDQPQH
12 TRBJ1-5 TRBV6-2/TRBV6-3 ASSYGQVLMPQH
15 TRBJ2-2 TRBV11-3 ASSLVGGQGNTGELF
14 TRBJ1-3 TRBV7-9 ASSEDRGLMRDTIY
14 TRBJ2-5 TRBV15 ATSRVPGQGFETQY
13 TRBJ1-1 TRBV7-2 ASSLVYRANTEAF
13 TRBJ1-5 TRBV5-5 ASSKQAGFNQPQH
13 TRBJ1-2 TRBV27 ASSMTDLYNYGYT
12 TRBJ1-1 TRBV6-5 ASSPPGWGTEAF
12 TRBJ1-4 TRBV23-1 ASSQIALVEKLF
11 TRBJ1-2 TRBV24-1 ATSDVTGEGYT
13 TRBJ2-7 TRBV5-1 ASSPQTGGYDEQY
13 TRBJ2-1 TRBV11-2 ASSLELAGSNEQF
12 TRBJ2-7 TRBV9 ASSTGLYSYEQY
12 TRBJ1-2 TRBV3-1/TRBV3-2 ASSHKDRSYGYT
13 TRBJ1-4 TRBV2 ASNRAGTGDEKLF
13 TRBJ1-6 TRBV10-2 ASSEPGPGGSPLH
12 TRBJ2-7 TRBV27 ASSLGQGSYEQY
15 TRBJ1-3 TRBV18 ASSPNPPVNSGNTIY
13 TRBJ2-2 TRBV7-8 ASSSWTSGTGELF
15 TRBJ2-5 TRBV27 ASSSPRLAGGQETQY
17 TRBJ1-6 TRBV27 ASSLSKDRQGVRFSPLH
13 TRBJ1-3 TRBV5-1 ASSLGHSSGNTIY
14 TRBJ1-3 TRBV2 ASSEHRGVTGNTIY
12 TRBJ2-7 TRBV6-2/TRBV6-3 ASSLNPTGYEQY
12 TRBJ1-6 TRBV29-1 SASDGLPNSPLH
11 TRBJ1-1 TRBV10-3 AISDRGNTEAF
14 TRBJ1-2 TRBV6-1 ASSERQGPSNYGYT
13 TRBJ1-6 TRBV7-9 ASSATGTGGQPLH